These T cell receptor beta chains were read from a single sample in a study of blood T cells in healthy people across ages. TCRdb re-analysed the 5' RACE reads in MiXCR, keeping a single row per CDR3 protein. This sample has more than 700,000 distinct CDR3 sequences; less than 70% occur once, and the top ten carry roughly 40%. Material: blood. Source of these receptors: an older man in good health. Each CDR3 is given with its conserved first and last residue. The D gene is left open where the match is weak. Clone size is not always given. Where it is, it says once, few, many or a class for expanded clones.

>.|TRBV21-1|.|TRBJ2-7
TGTGCCATATTACCTGGGCAGGCGAAGGGATACGAGCAGTACTTC
CAILPGQAKGYEQYF
>few|TRBV7-2|.|TRBJ2-5
TGTGCCAGCAGCCCCCCGGGGACAACTCCGGGGGAGACCCAGTACTTC
CASSPPGTTPGETQYF
>.|TRBV7-9|.|TRBJ2-7
TGTGCCAGCAGCAATCGGGACTCTACCTACGAGCAGTACTTC
CASSNRDSTYEQYF
>many|TRBV9|.|TRBJ2-1
TGTGCCAGCAGCGGGACGTTGTTGTATAATGAGCAGTTCTTC
CASSGTLLYNEQFF
>.|TRBV9|.|TRBJ2-1
TGTGCCAGCAGCGTAGTGATGGGGGGCCACCTATACAATGAGCAGTTCTTC
CASSVVMGGHLYNEQFF
>.|TRBV5-1|TRBD2|TRBJ2-1
TGCGCCAGCAGCTTGGCTAGCGGGATTTACAATGAGCGGTTCTTC
CASSLASGIYNERFF
>once|TRBV2|TRBD2|TRBJ2-3
TGTGCCGGCGCGCAGGGACTAGGCACAGATACGCAGTATTTT
CAGAQGLGTDTQYF
>.|TRBV28|TRBD2|TRBJ2-1
TGTGCCGGACGGACTAGCGGGAAGAATGAGCAGTTCTTC
CAGRTSGKNEQFF
>few|TRBV29-1|TRBD1|TRBJ2-2
TGCAGCGTTGAAAAGGGACAGGGTGTTACCGGGGAGCTGTTTTTT
CSVEKGQGVTGELFF
>few|TRBV4-1|TRBD1|TRBJ2-5
TGCGCCAGCAGCGTCCGATCCGGGGCCGGGACAGGGGAAGAGACCCAGTACTTC
CASSVRSGAGTGEETQYF
>few|TRBV9|.|TRBJ2-3
TGTGCCAGCAGCGTAGTAGGTAGGGCAGATACGCAGTATTTT
CASSVVGRADTQYF
>.|TRBV6-1|.|TRBJ2-1
TGTGCCAGCACCAGGTGGGACGGAGGGGTTCATGAGCAGTTCTTC
CASTRWDGGVHEQFF
>few|TRBV6-6|.|TRBJ1-1
TGTGCCAGCAGTGCCGGGTCCGACACTGAAGCTTTCTTT
CASSAGSDTEAFF
>.|TRBV7-9|.|TRBJ1-1
TGTGCCAGCAGCTTATCCGGGATAGGGCGGCTGAACACTGAAGCTTTCTTT
CASSLSGIGRLNTEAFF
>few|TRBV20-1|TRBD1|TRBJ2-7
TGCAGTGCCCGGGGACAGGGGGCACACTACGAGCAGTACTTC
CSARGQGAHYEQYF
>.|TRBV20-1|TRBD2|TRBJ2-1
TGCAGTGCCTCTGGGACTAGCGGGGGGCTCAATGAGCAGTTCTTC
CSASGTSGGLNEQFF
>.|TRBV4-1|.|TRBJ1-2
TGCGCCAGCAGCCATCCAGTCACGGGCCGGTCCTATGGCTACACCTTC
CASSHPVTGRSYGYTF
>.|TRBV6-4|TRBD1|TRBJ1-2
TGTGCCAGTCGACAGGGCACTAACTATGGCTACACCTTC
CASRQGTNYGYTF
>few|TRBV7-2|.|TRBJ1-5
TGTGCCAGCAGCTTGTCGGGGGGGGCGAGCAATCAGCCCCAGCATTTT
CASSLSGGASNQPQHF
>.|TRBV28|TRBD2|TRBJ2-3
TGTGCCAGCAGTTTCCCGGGAGGAGGCACAGATACGCAGTATTTT
CASSFPGGGTDTQYF
>.|TRBV7-9|TRBD2|TRBJ2-1
TGTGCCAGCAGCTCCGGCGGCGGGAGGTCCTACAATGAGCAGTTCTTC
CASSSGGGRSYNEQFF
>.|TRBV14|TRBD1|TRBJ1-1
TGTGCCAGCAGCCCCGTGGGACAGGGAGAAACTGAAGCTTTCTTT
CASSPVGQGETEAFF
>.|TRBV10-3|.|TRBJ2-5
TGTGCCATCAGTGATTCCAGCGGATGGTTCCAAGAGACCCAGTACTTC
CAISDSSGWFQETQYF
>.|TRBV10-3|TRBD1|TRBJ1-2
TGTGCCTCCAGGGGGATCGGAGGGGATTTCACCTTC
CASRGIGGDFTF
>.|TRBV29-1|.|TRBJ2-2
TGCAGCGTGCGACCCAGTTGGACCGGGGAGCTGTCTTTT
CSVRPSWTGELSF
>.|TRBV20-1|.|TRBJ2-5
TGCAGTGCTAGATCGCAGGGCGTGTGGGAGACCCAGTACTTC
CSARSQGVWETQYF
>.|TRBV20-1|TRBD1|TRBJ2-6
TGCAGTGCTAGAGGGACAGGGGGTACGCCTGGGGCCAACGTCCTGACTTTC
CSARGTGGTPGANVLTF
>.|TRBV5-1|TRBD1|TRBJ2-7
TGCGCCAGCAGCGCTAACAGGGGGATGGTCGACGGGCAGTACTTC
CASSANRGMVDGQYF
>few|TRBV5-6|TRBD1|TRBJ1-2
TGTGCCAGCAGCTTGGCCGACAGGGCAACCTATGGCTACACCTTC
CASSLADRATYGYTF
>.|TRBV3-1|TRBD2|TRBJ2-4
TGTGCCAGCAGCCTTAGCGGGAGGGGCAGGGGGAACATTCAGTACTTC
CASSLSGRGRGNIQYF
>.|TRBV15|TRBD2|TRBJ2-1
TGTGCCACCAGCAGAGAAGCGGGAGTAGACAATGAGCAGTTCTTC
CATSREAGVDNEQFF
>.|TRBV6-1|TRBD1|TRBJ2-3
TGTGCCAGCAGGGCCCTTCGGACCGGGACAGGGAGACGATACGCGTATTTT
CASRALRTGTGRRYAYF
>.|TRBV27|.|TRBJ1-5
TGTGCCAGCAGTTTTTCTCAGTATAGCAATCAGCCCCAGCATTTT
CASSFSQYSNQPQHF
>.|TRBV11-2|.|TRBJ1-1
TGTGCCAGCAGCCCCCGCGGGGGGTCCGCCAACACTGAAGCTTTCTTT
CASSPRGGSANTEAFF
>.|TRBV11-2|TRBD2|TRBJ2-7
TGTGCCAGCAGCTTAGGTCTAGCGGGAGGCGCCTACAATGAGCAGTACTTC
CASSLGLAGGAYNEQYF
>.|TRBV25-1|.|TRBJ2-7
TGTGCCAGCCGGGACTCGGAAGAGCAGTACTTC
CASRDSEEQYF
>few|TRBV4-2|.|TRBJ2-1
TGTGCCAGCAGCCAAGATTCTCAGCGCGGGAATAACTACAATGAGCAGTTCTTC
CASSQDSQRGNNYNEQFF
>.|TRBV7-2|.|TRBJ2-7
TGTGCCAGCAGCTTAGAACCCCTGAGCTCCTACGAGCAGTACTTC
CASSLEPLSSYEQYF
>.|TRBV2|.|TRBJ2-5
TGTGCCAGCAGTGATTTCCGCCCCGGGACCCAGTACTTC
CASSDFRPGTQYF
>few|TRBV28|.|TRBJ2-3
TGTGCCAGCAACGAGGCAGGGGAAGTCACAGATACGCAGTATTTT
CASNEAGEVTDTQYF
>few|TRBV6-2/TRBV6-3|.|TRBJ1-2
TGTGCCAGCAGTTACCTATATGGCTACACCTTC
CASSYLYGYTF
>.|TRBV6-5|.|TRBJ2-7
TGTGCCAGCAGTTCAACAGGGACTTCTTTTTTCTACGAGCAGTACTTC
CASSSTGTSFFYEQYF
>.|TRBV2|TRBD1|TRBJ2-5
TGTGCCAGCAGTTACGACAGGGGCGGTGGAGAGACCCAGTACTTC
CASSYDRGGGETQYF
>.|TRBV25-1|.|TRBJ1-1
TGTGCCAGCAGTGCCCTTGGCCGATACACTGAAGCTTTCTTT
CASSALGRYTEAFF
>.|TRBV9|.|TRBJ2-1
TGTGCCAGCAGCGTCTTAGCGGAAGGGTACAATGAGCAGTTCTTC
CASSVLAEGYNEQFF
>few|TRBV4-1|.|TRBJ1-6
TGCGCCAGCAGCCAAGAGGAACAGGTCACCAATTCACCCCTCCACTTT
CASSQEEQVTNSPLHF
>.|TRBV12-3/TRBV12-4|TRBD2|TRBJ2-5
TGTGCCAGCAGCCCTAGCGGGAAAGAGACCCAGTACTTC
CASSPSGKETQYF